What follows is one TCR beta chain and its context. This entry comes from a study of blood T cell repertoires in COVID-19. At the level of the study: Both acute and convalescent COVID-19 samples were obtained from the United States, Italy and Spain. PBMCs, B-cell-depleted T cells, or T cells were the source of the cDNA or gDNA that made up the material.

Data came from immunoSEQ multiplex PCR; TCRdb stores just in-frame clones and leaves some out. The repertoire has about 42,000 clones, 85% of them found once; the top ten carry roughly 5%. CDR3 length: 18 residues. Germline V gene lookup returns CDR1 SGHAT and CDR2 FQNNGV. The J segment lost 4 bases and the V segment lost 4 bases, leaving 17 bases of the junction unmatched. This chain links TRBV11-2 with TRBJ2-5; 8 nucleotides align to TRBD2. Sequencing input: peripheral blood. This receptor was identified in a man in his fifties with active COVID-19. The CDR3 loop reads CASSSLRRGGRWGETQYF. Written as DNA, the CDR3 is TGTGCCAGCAGCTCCTTGCGGCGGGGCGGGAGGTGGGGAGAGACCCAGTACTTC.